The T cell receptor (beta chain) under discussion was sequenced for a study of cytotoxic CD8 clonotypes in ibrutinib-treated CLL. Study-level information: Recorded responses included around 24 partial and 2 complete; following median roughly 68 months, approximately 15 stayed remitted and roughly twelve progressed. Response samples followed a median around 11 months of treatment, range 6 to 36.

Germline-derived CDR1 and CDR2 are KGHSH and LQKENI. V shed 2 bases, J shed 4 bases, and the junction held 8 bases outside the gene matches. The CDR3 is made up of 17 amino acids. This table comes from immunoSEQ multiplex PCR, and its TCRdb copy is limited to in-frame clones, with some not included. The table records 130,000 to 150,000 clones, over 60% of them present only once. The specimen was PBMCs, collected after 12 months of ibrutinib treatment. The source of this sequence is a human donor with chronic lymphocytic leukemia. The chain combines TRBV18 with TRBJ2-1, with 10 bases aligning to TRBD2. The CDR3 DNA sequence: TGTGCCAGCTCACCATATTACTCTAGCGGGAGTTACAATGAGCAGTTCTTC. This codes for CASSPYYSSGSYNEQFF.